Following are 29 T cell receptor beta chains from one sample sequenced in a study of T cells after yellow fever vaccination. TCRdb reprocessed the 5' RACE reads via MiXCR and lists one record per CDR3 protein. The sample lists a few hundred thousand distinct CDR3 sequences, approximately 8% occurring once. Sequences were derived from CD4+ T cells sorted from PBMCs, sampled 5 days after the yellow fever booster vaccination. Receptors originate from a man aged 18 to 29 who received the YFV17D yellow fever vaccine.

This clonotype was counted between two and nine times. The chain joins TRBV20-1 to TRBJ2-5; D is unresolved. The V and J ends lost 2 bases and 5 bases respectively, with 6 bases between them. The CDR3 runs to 11 residues. Germline CDR1 is DFQATT and CDR2 is SNEGSKA (reference sequence). The CDR3 here is CSARKAETQYF. In DNA, the CDR3 is TGCAGTGCTAGAAAGGCGGAGACCCAGTACTTC.

This clonotype was observed at least ten times. The chain joins TRBV7-6 to TRBJ2-5, with D possibly matching TRBD1 (5 bases). Germline CDR1 SGHVS, CDR2 FNYEAQ. The CDR3 covers 11 residues. The V gene lost 3 bases and the J gene lost 7 bases, with 6 bases spanning the gap. CDR3 amino acids: CASSFQGTQYF. CDR3 DNA sequence: TGTGCCAGCAGCTTTCAGGGGACCCAGTACTTC.

This chain uses TRBV6-6 with TRBJ1-4; D ambiguous. The CDR3 spans 10 residues. CDR1 and CDR2 (germline): MNHNY, SVGAGI (reference sequence). The V end lost 4 bases, the J end lost 12 bases, and 6 bases lay between the germline ends. CDR3 protein: CASSSTQLFF. For the CDR3, the DNA is TGTGCCAGCAGTTCTACCCAACTGTTTTTT.

A few counts support this clonotype. CDR3 nucleotide sequence: TGTGCCAGCAGGATCCGGGGGGGAACTGAAGCTTTCTTT. Protein sequence: CASRIRGGTEAFF. The chain couples TRBV7-8 to TRBJ1-1; tentatively, D is TRBD1 (5 bases). CDR1 and CDR2 (germline): SGHVS, FQNEAQ. The CDR3 sequence is 13 residues long. Trimming removed 6 bases at V and 5 bases at J, with 13 bases between.

The sample holds many counts of this clonotype. The rearrangement uses TRBV7-8 and TRBJ2-3; maybe TRBD2 (5 bases). This CDR3 is 16 amino acids long. CDR1 SGHVS and CDR2 FQNEAQ come from the germline V gene. Between the trimmed V and J ends, which lost 1 base and 1 base, there was a span of 12 bases. The CDR3, as DNA: TGTGCCAGCAGCTTAGAATCTAGCCTAGGCACAGATACGCAGTATTTT. Its protein is CASSLESSLGTDTQYF.

The chain employs TRBV20-1 and TRBJ1-4; TRBD1 matches 7 bases. Germline V gene lookup returns CDR1 DFQATT and CDR2 SNEGSKA (reference sequence). The CDR3 is made up of 14 amino acids. The V segment lost 1 base and the J segment 8 bases; nucleotides outside the gene matches: 7. CDR3 in DNA: TGCAGTGCTAGAGGGGGATCAGGGGGAGAAAAACTGTTTTTT. Its protein is CSARGGSGGEKLFF.

The chain combines TRBV4-3 with TRBJ1-6, with D unresolved. Germline values: CDR1 LGHNA, CDR2 YSLEER. This CDR3 has 16 amino acids. V was pared by 3 bases and J by 5 bases, with 14 bases between. CDR3: CASSQARGGDNSPLHF. The CDR3 DNA sequence: TGCGCCAGCAGCCAGGCCCGGGGAGGCGATAATTCACCCCTCCACTTT.

In this sample, this clonotype turned up a few times. V and J are TRBV6-4 and TRBJ2-1; weak D call: TRBD2 (5 bases). This CDR3 is 15 amino acids long. V lost 6 bases to trimming and J lost 9 bases, with 21 bases between them. Germline V gene data show CDR1 as MRHNA and CDR2 as SNTAGT. CDR3 in amino acids: CASSPEGGVASEQFF. CDR3 DNA sequence: TGTGCCAGCAGCCCCGAGGGTGGAGTTGCCAGTGAGCAGTTCTTC.

V and J are TRBV7-2 and TRBJ2-2, with D possibly being TRBD1 (6 bases). V lost 4 bases and J lost 0, with 12 bases in between. Per the germline V gene, CDR1 is SGHTA and CDR2 is FQGNSA. This CDR3 spans 16 amino acids. CDR3 sequence reads: CASSWGPPPNTGELFF. The CDR3 region has the DNA TGTGCCAGCAGCTGGGGGCCACCGCCGAACACCGGGGAGCTGTTTTTT.

This clonotype appeared many times. This CDR3 is CASSEGQGRDEQFF. Here the CDR3 DNA reads TGCGCCAGCAGCGAAGGACAGGGAAGGGATGAGCAGTTCTTC. This chain joins TRBV5-1 and TRBJ2-1, with 8 bases aligning to TRBD1. The CDR3 runs to 14 residues. Germline CDR1 is SGHRS and CDR2 is YFSETQ. Unmatched junction bases numbered 8, after V lost 4 bases and J lost 8 bases.

The V call is TRBV11-2, the J call TRBJ2-7; D gene uncertain. The V gene lost 4 bases and the J gene lost 7 bases, with 11 bases spanning the gap. Germline values: CDR1 SGHAT, CDR2 FQNNGV. The CDR3 contains 12 residues. This chain's CDR3 is CASSSFGREQYF. The CDR3 coding sequence is TGTGCCAGCAGCTCGTTTGGTCGGGAGCAGTACTTC.

In this sample, this clonotype turned up many times. This chain links TRBV5-1 with TRBJ2-5; the D gene is possibly TRBD1 (5 bases). Trimming stripped 1 base from V and 5 bases from J, with 6 bases between. CDR1 is SGHRS and CDR2 is YFSETQ in the germline V gene. This CDR3 is 12 amino acids long. The CDR3 here is CASSLSGETQYF. The DNA of the CDR3 is TGCGCCAGCAGCTTGTCAGGGGAGACCCAGTACTTC.

V and J are TRBV30 and TRBJ1-2, with 7 bases fitting TRBD1. Germline-derived CDR1 and CDR2 are GTSNPN and SVGIG (reference sequence). CDR3 length: 13 residues. The V segment lost 4 bases and the J segment 6 bases; nucleotides outside the gene matches: 8. For the CDR3, the DNA is TGTGCCTGGACCAGACAGGGCCGGGATGGCTACACCTTC. Protein product: CAWTRQGRDGYTF. Together with reference TRBV30 and TRBJ1-2, the CDR3 gives the full variable domain: SQTIHQWPATLVQPVGSPLSLECTVEGTSNPNLYWYRQAAGRGLQLLFYSVGIGQISSEVPQNLSASRPQDRQFILSSKKLLLSDSGFYLCAWTRQGRDGYTFGSGTRLTVV.

The gene calls are TRBV6-5 and TRBJ1-2; 8 nucleotides match TRBD1. Per the germline V gene, CDR1 is MNHEY and CDR2 is SVGAGI. There are 16 residues in the CDR3. The V segment lost 8 bases and the J segment 3 bases; nucleotides outside the gene matches: 14. The CDR3: CASHLGGQGVDYGYTF. CDR3 nucleotides: TGTGCCAGCCACCTGGGCGGACAGGGAGTAGACTATGGCTACACCTTC.

This clonotype was found a few times. V and J are TRBV27 and TRBJ1-5; 12 bases map to TRBD1. From germline, CDR1 is MNHEY and CDR2 SMNVEV (reference sequence). CDR3 size: 15 residues. With 4 bases clipped from V and 7 bases from J, the junction kept 5 bases outside the gene matches. The CDR3 DNA is TGTGCCAGCAGTTCGGGACAGGGGGCGAAGCAGCCCCAGCATTTT. This codes for CASSSGQGAKQPQHF.

This clonotype appeared a few times. V gene TRBV20-1 combines with J gene TRBJ1-2; TRBD1 agrees at 11 bases. The CDR3 loop spans 16 amino acids. Germline lookup yields CDR1 DFQATT and CDR2 SNEGSKA (reference sequence). J lost 3 bases, V lost 3 bases, and 9 bases had no gene match. The chain's CDR3 is CSASRTGGRVDYGYTF. The CDR3 nucleotides read TGCAGTGCTAGTCGGACAGGGGGCCGAGTTGACTATGGCTACACCTTC.

This clonotype has only a few counts. The rearrangement links TRBV3-1 to TRBJ2-5; possibly TRBD1 or TRBD2 for D (6 bases each). Per the germline V gene, CDR1 is LGHDT and CDR2 is YNNKEL (reference sequence). The V gene lost 0 bases and the J gene lost 6 bases, with 11 bases spanning the gap. The CDR3 is 14 amino acids. In DNA form, the CDR3 reads TGTGCCAGCAGCCAAGATGGGGGGCCGAAGACCCAGTACTTC. Its translation is CASSQDGGPKTQYF.

This clonotype was recorded many times. The chain carries TRBV4-3 and TRBJ2-2; the match to TRBD1 covers 9 bases. Germline CDR1 and CDR2: LGHNA and YSLEER. J lost 0 bases, V lost 1 base, and 6 bases had no gene match. The CDR3 consists of 18 residues. The CDR3 nucleotides read TGCGCCAGCAGCCAAGGCCCACAGGGGGCGACGAACACCGGGGAGCTGTTTTTT. It codes for CASSQGPQGATNTGELFF.

The V call is TRBV20-1, the J call TRBJ2-7; D is perhaps TRBD1 (6 bases). The V end lost 0 bases, the J end lost 4 bases, and 16 bases lay between the germline ends. CDR1 DFQATT and CDR2 SNEGSKA come from the germline V gene (reference sequence). CDR3 length: 15 amino acids. The CDR3 sequence: CSARDTGTTSYEQYV. The CDR3 DNA is TGCAGTGCTAGAGACACAGGGACCACTTCGTACGAGCAGTACGTC.

This chain links TRBV7-2 with TRBJ2-5; D gene ambiguous. Trimming pared 6 bases from V and 1 base from J, leaving 9 bases between. The CDR3 loop spans 13 amino acids. CDR1 and CDR2 from the germline V gene are SGHTA and FQGNSA. As DNA, the CDR3 is TGTGCCAGCAGTCCTATATCCCAAGAGACCCAGTACTTC. Its protein is CASSPISQETQYF.

In this sample, this clonotype turned up a few times. The chain links TRBV7-2 to TRBJ2-2; no clear D gene. The CDR3 covers 14 residues. V shed 5 bases and J shed 2 bases, with 9 bases lying between them. Germline assignment: CDR1 SGHTA and CDR2 FQGNSA. DNA for the CDR3: TGTGCCAGCAGCCGCACCTTAAACACCGGGGAGCTGTTTTTT. This codes for CASSRTLNTGELFF.

This clonotype was seen a few times. V usage is TRBV7-3 and J usage is TRBJ2-7; TRBD2 might be the D (5 bases). Trimming pared 6 bases from V and 2 bases from J, leaving 14 bases between. Germline values: CDR1 SGHTA, CDR2 FQGTGA. The CDR3 runs 14 residues. The CDR3 DNA reads TGTGCCAGCAGTGACTACGTCCAACCCTACGAGCAGTACTTC. This translates into CASSDYVQPYEQYF.

This chain links TRBV6-5 with TRBJ2-5, with D perhaps matching TRBD1 or TRBD2 (6 bases each). Trimming took off 5 bases at V and 6 bases at J, with 13 bases between the two ends. Germline values: CDR1 MNHEY, CDR2 SVGAGI. The CDR3 runs to 13 residues. The CDR3 is CASSSWGAKTQYF. CDR3 nucleotides: TGTGCCAGCAGTAGCTGGGGGGCGAAGACCCAGTACTTC.

This clonotype turned up a few times. This sequence joins TRBV2 and TRBJ2-5, with D unresolved. This CDR3 is 12 amino acids long. Germline CDR1 SNHLY, CDR2 FYNNEI. V was cut by 2 bases and J by 4 bases, with 5 bases left in between. CDR3 amino acids: CASSERRETQYF. CDR3 in DNA: TGTGCCAGCAGTGAACGGCGAGAGACCCAGTACTTC.

The V call is TRBV6-2 or TRBV6-3, the J call TRBJ2-3, with 10 bases fitting TRBD2. Per the germline V gene, CDR1 is MNHEY and CDR2 is SVGEGT. V gave up 7 bases and J gave up 2 bases; unmatched junction bases: 6. CDR3 length: 15 residues. The CDR3 coding sequence is TGTGCCAGCACCGAGCGGGGGGGCCTCACAGATACGCAGTATTTT. Its translation: CASTERGGLTDTQYF.

This clonotype came up many times. The chain links TRBV7-3 to TRBJ2-3, with D hard to call. Trimming removed 4 bases at V and 1 base at J, with 3 bases between. In germline, CDR1 is SGHTA, CDR2 FQGTGA. CDR3 length equals 12 residues. CDR3 bases: TGTGCCAGCAGCTCCGGCACAGATACGCAGTATTTT. It encodes CASSSGTDTQYF.

The sample holds a few counts of this clonotype. This chain uses TRBV18 with TRBJ2-2; D is ambiguous. With 2 bases removed from V and 3 bases from J, the gap between germline ends came to 7 bases. The germline CDR1 and CDR2 sequences are KGHSH and LQKENI. CDR3 size: 14 residues. CDR3 sequence reads: CASSPIQYTGELFF. CDR3 DNA: TGTGCCAGCTCACCAATCCAGTACACCGGGGAGCTGTTTTTT. Filled out from reference TRBV18 and TRBJ2-2, the complete variable domain reads NAGVMQNPRHLVRRRGQEARLRCSPMKGHSHVYWYRQLPEEGLKFMVYLQKENIIDESGMPKERFSAEFPKEGPSILRIQQVVRGDSAAYFCASSPIQYTGELFFGEGSRLTVL.

The gene calls are TRBV3-1 and TRBJ1-1; D not resolved. Germline-derived CDR1 and CDR2 are LGHDT and YNNKEL (reference sequence). Trimming took 4 bases from V and 4 from J, leaving 13 bases between them. The CDR3 is 14 residues long. The CDR3 here is CASSRTPPGTEAFF. CDR3 in DNA: TGTGCCAGCAGCCGTACGCCGCCGGGCACTGAAGCTTTCTTT.

This clonotype was seen more than once but under ten times. The V and J genes are TRBV5-1 and TRBJ2-7; D assignment may be TRBD1 or TRBD2 (6 bases each). Looked up from germline, CDR1 is SGHRS and CDR2 is YFSETQ. This CDR3 is 15 amino acids long. Trimming took off 5 bases at V and 1 base at J, with 16 bases between the two ends. The CDR3 nucleotides are TGCGCCAGCAGGACGGGGGCTGGACAGTCCTACGAGCAGTACTTC. This encodes CASRTGAGQSYEQYF.